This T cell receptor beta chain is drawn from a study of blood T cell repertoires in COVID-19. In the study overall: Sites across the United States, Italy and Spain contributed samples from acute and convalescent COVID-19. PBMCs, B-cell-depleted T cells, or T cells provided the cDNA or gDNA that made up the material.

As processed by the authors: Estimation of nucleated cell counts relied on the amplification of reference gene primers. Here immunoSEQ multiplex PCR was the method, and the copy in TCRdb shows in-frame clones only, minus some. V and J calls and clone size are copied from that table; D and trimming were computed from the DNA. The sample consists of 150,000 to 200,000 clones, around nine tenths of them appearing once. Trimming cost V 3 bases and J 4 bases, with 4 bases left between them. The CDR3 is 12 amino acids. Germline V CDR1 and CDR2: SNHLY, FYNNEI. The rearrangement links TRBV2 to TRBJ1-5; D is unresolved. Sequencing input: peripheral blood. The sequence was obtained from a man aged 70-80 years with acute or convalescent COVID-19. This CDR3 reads CASSESNQPQHF. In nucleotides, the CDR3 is TGTGCCAGCAGTGAGAGTAATCAGCCCCAGCATTTT.